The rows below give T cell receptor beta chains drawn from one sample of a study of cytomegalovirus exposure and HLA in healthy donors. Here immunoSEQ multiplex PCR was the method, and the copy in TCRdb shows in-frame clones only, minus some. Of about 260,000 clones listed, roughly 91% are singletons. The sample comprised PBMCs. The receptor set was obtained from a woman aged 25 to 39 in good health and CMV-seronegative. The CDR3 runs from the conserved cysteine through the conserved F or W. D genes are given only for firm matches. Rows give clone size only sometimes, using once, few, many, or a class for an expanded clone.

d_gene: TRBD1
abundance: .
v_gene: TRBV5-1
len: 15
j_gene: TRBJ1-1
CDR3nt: TGCGCCAGCAGCCGGGACAGGGGCAGGAACACTGAAGCTTTCTTT
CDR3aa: CASSRDRGRNTEAFF

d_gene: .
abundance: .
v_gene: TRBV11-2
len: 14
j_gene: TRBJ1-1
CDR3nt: TGTGCCAGCAGCTTAGACAGAATGAACACTGAAGCTTTCTTT
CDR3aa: CASSLDRMNTEAFF

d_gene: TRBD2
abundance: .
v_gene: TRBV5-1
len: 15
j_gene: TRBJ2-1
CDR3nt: TGCGCCAGCAGCCCCGGGACTAGCGGGACCGATGAGCAGTTCTTC
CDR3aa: CASSPGTSGTDEQFF

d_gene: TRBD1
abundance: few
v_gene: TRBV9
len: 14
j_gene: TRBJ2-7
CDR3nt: TGTGCCAGCAGCGCCCGGGACAGGGTCTACGAGCAGTACTTC
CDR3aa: CASSARDRVYEQYF

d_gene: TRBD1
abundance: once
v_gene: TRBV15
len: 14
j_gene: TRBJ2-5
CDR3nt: TGTGCCACCAGCGGGAGACAGGGGGCTGAGACCCAGTACTTC
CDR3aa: CATSGRQGAETQYF

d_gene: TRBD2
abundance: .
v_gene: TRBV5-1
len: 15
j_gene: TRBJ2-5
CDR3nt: TGCGCCAGCAGCTTCTCCACTAGCGCCCAAGAGACCCAGTACTTC
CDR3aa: CASSFSTSAQETQYF

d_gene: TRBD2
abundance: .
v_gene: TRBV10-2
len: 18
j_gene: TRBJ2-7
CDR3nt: TGCGCCAGCAGGGGACTAGCGGGAGGAAAACATAGGTCCTACGAGCAGTACTTC
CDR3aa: CASRGLAGGKHRSYEQYF

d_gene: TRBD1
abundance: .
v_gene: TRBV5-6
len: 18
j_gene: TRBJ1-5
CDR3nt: TGTGCCAGCAGCTCTAGGGAGAGGGGGCGGTTTGGCAATCAGCCCCAGCATTTT
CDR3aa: CASSSRERGRFGNQPQHF

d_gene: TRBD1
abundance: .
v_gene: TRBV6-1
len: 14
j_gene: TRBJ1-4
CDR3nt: TGTGCCAGCAGGACAGGGGGCGCGGATGAAAAACTGTTTTTT
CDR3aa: CASRTGGADEKLFF

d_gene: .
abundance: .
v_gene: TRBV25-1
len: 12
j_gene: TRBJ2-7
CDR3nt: TGTGCCACCAAAAGGGGGAACTACGAGCAGTACTTC
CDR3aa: CATKRGNYEQYF

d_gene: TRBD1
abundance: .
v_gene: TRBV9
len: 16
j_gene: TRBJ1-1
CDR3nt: TGTGCCAGCAGCGTGGACATAGGGGGCTCGAACACTGAAGCTTTCTTT
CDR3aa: CASSVDIGGSNTEAFF

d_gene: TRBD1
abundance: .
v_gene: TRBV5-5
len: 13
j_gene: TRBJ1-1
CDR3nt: TGTGCCAGCAGCTTTCAGACAGGGTGGGAAGCTTTCTTT
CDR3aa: CASSFQTGWEAFF

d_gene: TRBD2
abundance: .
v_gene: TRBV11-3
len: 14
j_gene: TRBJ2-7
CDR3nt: TGTGCCAGCAGCTTCGGGACTAGAGTCTACGAGCAGTACTTC
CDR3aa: CASSFGTRVYEQYF

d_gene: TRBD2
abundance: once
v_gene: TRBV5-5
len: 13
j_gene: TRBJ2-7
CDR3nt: TGTGCCAGCAGATTTAGCGGGAGCTACGAGCAGTACTTC
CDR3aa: CASRFSGSYEQYF

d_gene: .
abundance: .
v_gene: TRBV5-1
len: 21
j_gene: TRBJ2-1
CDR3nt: TGCGCCAGCAGCCTCCCCAAGGGACCCAACCCAACTAGTGGCTTCCTCCTCGATCAGTTCTTC
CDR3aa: CASSLPKGPNPTSGFLLDQFF

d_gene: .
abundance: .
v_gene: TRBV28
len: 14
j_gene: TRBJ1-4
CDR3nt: TGTGCCAGCAGTTGGAGTCAGGGCAGTGAAAAACTGTTTTTT
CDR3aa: CASSWSQGSEKLFF

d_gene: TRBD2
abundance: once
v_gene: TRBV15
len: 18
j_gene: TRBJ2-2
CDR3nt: TGTGCCACCAGCAGGAGGGGACTAGCGGGACCGGGGGGCGGGGAGCTGTTTTTT
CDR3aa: CATSRRGLAGPGGGELFF

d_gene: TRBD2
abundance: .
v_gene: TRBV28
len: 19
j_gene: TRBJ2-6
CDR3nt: TGTGCCAGCAGTCCCATCTCGCTAGCGGGAGTAGCTGGGGCCAACGTCCTGACTTTC
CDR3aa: CASSPISLAGVAGANVLTF

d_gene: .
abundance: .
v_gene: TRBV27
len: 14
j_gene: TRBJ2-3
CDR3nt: TGTGCCAGCAGTTTTGGGGGAAACGCAGATACGCAGTATTTT
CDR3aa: CASSFGGNADTQYF

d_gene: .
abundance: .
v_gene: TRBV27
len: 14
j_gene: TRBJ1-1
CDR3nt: TGTGCCAGCAGTGCCCGGGGCCCCTCCACTGAAGCTTTCTTT
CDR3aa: CASSARGPSTEAFF

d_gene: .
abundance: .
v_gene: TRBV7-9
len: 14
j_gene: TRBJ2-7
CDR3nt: TGTGCCAGCAGCTTAGCGTTGGCATTCTACGAGCAGTACTTC
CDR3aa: CASSLALAFYEQYF

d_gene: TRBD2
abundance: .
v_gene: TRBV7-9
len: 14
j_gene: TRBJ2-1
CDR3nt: TGTGCCAGCAGCTTCGGACTAGACTACAATGAGCAGTTCTTC
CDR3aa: CASSFGLDYNEQFF

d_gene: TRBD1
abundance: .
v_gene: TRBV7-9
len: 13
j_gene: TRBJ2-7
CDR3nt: TGTGCCAGCAGCTTGTACAGGGGCGACGAGCAGTACTTC
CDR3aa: CASSLYRGDEQYF

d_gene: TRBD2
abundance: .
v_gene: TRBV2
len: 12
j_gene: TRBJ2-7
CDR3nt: TGTGCCAGCAGTGAAGGACTAGCGGGTGTTTTCTTC
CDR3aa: CASSEGLAGVFF

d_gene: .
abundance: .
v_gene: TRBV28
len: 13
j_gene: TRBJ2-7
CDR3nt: TGTGCCAGCAGCTTGGACTCCTCCGGGGAGCAGTACTTC
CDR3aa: CASSLDSSGEQYF

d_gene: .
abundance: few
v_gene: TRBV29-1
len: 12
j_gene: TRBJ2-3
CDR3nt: TGCAGCCCCGTGCTAGGCACAGATACGCAGTATTTT
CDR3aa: CSPVLGTDTQYF

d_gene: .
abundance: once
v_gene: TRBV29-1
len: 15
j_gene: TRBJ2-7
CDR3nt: TGCAGCGTTGAAGTTAAGGGCGACAACCACTACGAGCAGTACTTC
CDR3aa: CSVEVKGDNHYEQYF

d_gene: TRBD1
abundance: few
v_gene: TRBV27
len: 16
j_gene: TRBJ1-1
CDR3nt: TGTGCCAGCAGTTTAATTGGCAGGGGGCATGGCACTGAAGCTTTCTTT
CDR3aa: CASSLIGRGHGTEAFF

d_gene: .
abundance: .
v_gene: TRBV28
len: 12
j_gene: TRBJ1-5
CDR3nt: TGTGCCAGCACCTTCGGGAATCAGCCCCAGCATTTT
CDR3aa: CASTFGNQPQHF

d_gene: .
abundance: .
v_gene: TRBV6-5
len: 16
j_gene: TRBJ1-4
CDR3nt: TGTGCCAGCAGTTACTCGGGACAAGGGGCTAATGAAAAACTGTTTTTT
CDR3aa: CASSYSGQGANEKLFF

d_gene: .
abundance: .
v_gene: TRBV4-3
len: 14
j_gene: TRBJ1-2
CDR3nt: TGCGCCAGCAGCCAAGCGGCTCTCCTTGGTGGCTACACCTTC
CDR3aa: CASSQAALLGGYTF

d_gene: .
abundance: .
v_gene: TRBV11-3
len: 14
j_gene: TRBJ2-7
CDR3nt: TGTGCCAGCAGCTTAGCCGGGAGCTCCTACGAGCAGTACTTC
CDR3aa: CASSLAGSSYEQYF

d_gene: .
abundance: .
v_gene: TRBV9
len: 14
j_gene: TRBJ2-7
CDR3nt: TGTGCCAGCAGCGTCGACGCGAACTCCTACGAGCAGTACTTC
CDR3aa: CASSVDANSYEQYF

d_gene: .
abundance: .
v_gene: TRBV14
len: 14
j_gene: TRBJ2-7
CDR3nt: TGTGCCAGCAGCCAAAAGTTTCTAGCCTACGAGCAGTACTTC
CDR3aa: CASSQKFLAYEQYF

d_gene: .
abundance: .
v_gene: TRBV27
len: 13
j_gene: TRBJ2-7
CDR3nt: TGTGCCAGCAGTTTGGGACGGAGCTACGAGCAGTACTTC
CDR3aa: CASSLGRSYEQYF

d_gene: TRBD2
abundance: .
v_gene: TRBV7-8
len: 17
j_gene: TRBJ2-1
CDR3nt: TGTGCCAGCAGATGGGGGCGACTAGCGGGAGTCGGCAATGAGCAGTTCTTC
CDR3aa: CASRWGRLAGVGNEQFF

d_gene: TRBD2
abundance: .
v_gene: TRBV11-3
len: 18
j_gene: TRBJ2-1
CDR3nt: TGTGCCAGCAGCTTTCGTTTAGCGGGAGTTCGATCCTACAATGAGCAGTTCTTC
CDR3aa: CASSFRLAGVRSYNEQFF

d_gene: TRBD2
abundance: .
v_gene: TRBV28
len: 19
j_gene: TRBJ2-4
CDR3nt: TGTGCCAGCAGTCAAGGCCTAGCGGGCAGACTCCTAGCCAAAAACATTCAGTACTTC
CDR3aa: CASSQGLAGRLLAKNIQYF

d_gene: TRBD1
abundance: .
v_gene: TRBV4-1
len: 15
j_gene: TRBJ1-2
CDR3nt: TGCGCCAGCAGCCAAGACGAGGGGGCTGATTATGGCTACACCTTC
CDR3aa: CASSQDEGADYGYTF

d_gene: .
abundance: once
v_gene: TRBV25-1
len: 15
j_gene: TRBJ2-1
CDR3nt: TGTGCCAGCAGTGATAAGAGAACCAACTACAATGAGCAGTTCTTC
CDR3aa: CASSDKRTNYNEQFF

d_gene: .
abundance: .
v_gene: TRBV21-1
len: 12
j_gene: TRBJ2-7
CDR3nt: TGTGCCAGCAGGCCGATCGCCTACGAGCAGTACTTC
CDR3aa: CASRPIAYEQYF

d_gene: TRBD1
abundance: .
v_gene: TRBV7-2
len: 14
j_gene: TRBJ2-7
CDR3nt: TGTGCCAGCAGCTACCGACAGGGACCCTACGAGCAGTACTTC
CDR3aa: CASSYRQGPYEQYF

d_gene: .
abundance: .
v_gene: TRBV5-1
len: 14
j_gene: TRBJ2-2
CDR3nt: TGCGCCAGCAGCTTGGGCACAGTCACCGGGGAGCTGTTTTTT
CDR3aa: CASSLGTVTGELFF

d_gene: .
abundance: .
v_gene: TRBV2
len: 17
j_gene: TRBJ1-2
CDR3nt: TGTGCCAGCAGTGAAGAAGCTCTTCCGACAGCGCTATGGGGCTACACCTTC
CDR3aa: CASSEEALPTALWGYTF

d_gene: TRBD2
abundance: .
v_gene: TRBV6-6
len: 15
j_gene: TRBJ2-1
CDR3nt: TGTGCCAGCAGCCCCCGCCCGAGCGGGAGCCTTGAGCAGTTCTTC
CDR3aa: CASSPRPSGSLEQFF

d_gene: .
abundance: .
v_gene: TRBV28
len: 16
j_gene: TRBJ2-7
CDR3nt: TGTGCCAGCAGTCCCGTCGGTGGGCGGGAAAACTACGAGCAGTACTTC
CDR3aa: CASSPVGGRENYEQYF

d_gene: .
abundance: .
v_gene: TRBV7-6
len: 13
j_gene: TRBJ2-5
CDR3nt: TGTGCCAGCAGCGGACCATACCAAGAGACCCAGTACTTC
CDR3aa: CASSGPYQETQYF